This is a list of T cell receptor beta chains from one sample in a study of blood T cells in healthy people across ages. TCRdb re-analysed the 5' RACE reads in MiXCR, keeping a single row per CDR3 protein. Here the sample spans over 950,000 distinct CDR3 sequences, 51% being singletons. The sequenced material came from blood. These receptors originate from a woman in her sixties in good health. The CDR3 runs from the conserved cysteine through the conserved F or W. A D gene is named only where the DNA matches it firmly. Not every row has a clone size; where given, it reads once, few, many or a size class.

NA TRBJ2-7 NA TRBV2 TGTGCCAGCAGCCGATCCCCCTTCTTCGCGGTCTCCTACAATGAGCAGTACTTC CASSRSPFFAVSYNEQYF
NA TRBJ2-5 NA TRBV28 TGTGCCAGCAGTACACGAGGAGGCAGCCCCATAGAGACCCAGTACTTC CASSTRGGSPIETQYF
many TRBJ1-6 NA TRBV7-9 TGTGCCAGCAGCTTCCCAAATTCACCCCTCCACTTT CASSFPNSPLHF
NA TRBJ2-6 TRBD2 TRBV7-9 TGTGCCAGCAGCTTAGCGGGGGGACTAGCAGGCTCTGGGGCCAACGTCCTGACTTTC CASSLAGGLAGSGANVLTF
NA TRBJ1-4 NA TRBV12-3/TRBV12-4 TGTGCCAGCAGTCGCTGGGACGGGCACAATGAAAAACTGTTTTTT CASSRWDGHNEKLFF
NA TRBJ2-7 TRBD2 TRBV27 TGTGCCAGCAGTTCAACCCTTAGCGGGATCTTCTACGAGCAGTACTTC CASSSTLSGIFYEQYF
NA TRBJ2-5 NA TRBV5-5 TGTGCCAGCAGCTTCCTTTGGGCTGGCGAGACCCAGTACTTC CASSFLWAGETQYF
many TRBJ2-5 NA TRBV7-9 TGTGCCAGCAGCTGGGCGGCTGGGGTCGAGACCCAGTACTTC CASSWAAGVETQYF
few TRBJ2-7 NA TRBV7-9 TGTGCCAGCAGCGTTACGTTAGGTTACGAGCAGTACTTC CASSVTLGYEQYF
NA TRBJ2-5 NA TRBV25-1 TGTGCCAGCAGTGATTCCGGGGCCAAAGAGACCCAGTACTTC CASSDSGAKETQYF
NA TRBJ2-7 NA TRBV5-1 TGCGCCAGCAGACCGGGGACGGACCAAGGCAACGAGCAGTACTTC CASRPGTDQGNEQYF
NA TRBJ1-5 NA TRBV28 TGTGCCAGCAGTTTACCCGAGGGGCTCAATCAGCCCCAGCATTTT CASSLPEGLNQPQHF
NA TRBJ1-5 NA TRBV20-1 TGCAGTGCCCCCGGAGGAGACTCACTCAATCAGCCCCAGCATTTT CSAPGGDSLNQPQHF
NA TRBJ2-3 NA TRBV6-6 TGTGCCAGCAGTTCCTCAAGGCGCGGCTCTAGCACAGATACGCAGTATTTT CASSSSRRGSSTDTQYF
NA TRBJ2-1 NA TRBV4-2 TGTGCCAGCAGCCAAGCCGGGAAAAACAATGAGCAGTTCTTC CASSQAGKNNEQFF
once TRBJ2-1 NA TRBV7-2 TGTGCCAGCAGCCCCCTAGGGCAGGGGGGCGAGTTCTTC CASSPLGQGGEFF
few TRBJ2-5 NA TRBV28 TGTGCCAGCAGTCCCCTCGTGGGAGGAGAGACCCAGTACTTC CASSPLVGGETQYF
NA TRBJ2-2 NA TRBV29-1 TGCAGCGTTCTGGACAGGAACACCGGGGAGCTGTTTTTT CSVLDRNTGELFF
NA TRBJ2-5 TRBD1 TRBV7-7 TGTGCCAGCAGCTTGAACAGGGGGATCGGAGAGACCCAGTACTTC CASSLNRGIGETQYF
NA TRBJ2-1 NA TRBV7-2 TGTGCCAGCAGCTCCCGGACCAACAATGAGCAGTTCTTC CASSSRTNNEQFF